This TCR beta chain was sequenced during a study of control samples from healthy donors and cancer patients. The method was immunoSEQ multiplex PCR; TCRdb's version includes in-frame clones alone and lacks a portion of them. The top ten clones hold 20% to 25% of a sample with some 89,000 clones, approximately 89% of them seen once. Trimming left V 4 bases short and J 0 bases short, with 12 bases between. This CDR3 has 15 amino acids. Germline CDR1 SQVTM, CDR2 ANQGSEA. Source material: blood. The genes are TRBV29-1 and TRBJ1-4, with a possible D match to TRBD1 (5 bases). The clonotype was recovered from a man aged 25-40 years in good health. Here the CDR3 reads CSVAGTETTNEKLFF. DNA for the CDR3: TGCAGCGTTGCCGGGACGGAGACAACTAATGAAAAACTGTTTTTT.